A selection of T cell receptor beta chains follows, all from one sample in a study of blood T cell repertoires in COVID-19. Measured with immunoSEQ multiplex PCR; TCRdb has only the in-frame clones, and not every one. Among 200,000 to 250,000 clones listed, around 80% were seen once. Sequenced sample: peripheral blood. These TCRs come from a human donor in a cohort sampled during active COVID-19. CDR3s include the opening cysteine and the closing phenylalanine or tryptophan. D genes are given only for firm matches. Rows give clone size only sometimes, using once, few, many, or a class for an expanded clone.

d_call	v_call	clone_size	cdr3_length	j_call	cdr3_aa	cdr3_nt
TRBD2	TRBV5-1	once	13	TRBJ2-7	CASRTSGNYEQYF	TGCGCCAGTCGGACTAGCGGAAACTACGAGCAGTACTTC
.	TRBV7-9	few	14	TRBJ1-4	CASSLIQGYEKLFF	TGTGCCAGCAGCTTAATCCAGGGATACGAAAAACTGTTTTTT
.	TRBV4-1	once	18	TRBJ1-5	CASSQGPDTASSNQPQHF	TGCGCCAGCAGCCAAGGACCAGATACAGCAAGTAGCAATCAGCCCCAGCATTTT
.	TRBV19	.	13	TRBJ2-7	CASRGGGAYEQYF	TGTGCCAGTCGGGGCGGAGGGGCCTACGAGCAGTACTTC
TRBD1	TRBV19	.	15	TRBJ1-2	CASSPARTGSYGYTF	TGTGCCAGTAGTCCAGCCCGGACAGGGAGCTATGGCTACACCTTC
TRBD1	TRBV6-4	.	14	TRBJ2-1	CASSVQGNNNEQFF	TGTGCCAGCAGCGTACAGGGGAACAACAATGAGCAGTTCTTC
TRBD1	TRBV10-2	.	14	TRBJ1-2	CASSEWGQGTGYTF	TGCGCCAGCAGTGAATGGGGACAGGGAACGGGGTACACCTTC
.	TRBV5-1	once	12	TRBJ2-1	CASSFNDNEQFF	TGCGCCAGCAGCTTTAATGACAATGAGCAGTTCTTC
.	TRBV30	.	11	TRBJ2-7	CAWTGSHEQYF	TGTGCCTGGACGGGGTCCCACGAGCAGTACTTC
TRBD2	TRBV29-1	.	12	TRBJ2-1	CSVAREGREQFF	TGCAGCGTTGCGCGGGAGGGCCGAGAGCAGTTCTTC
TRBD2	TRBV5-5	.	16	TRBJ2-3	CASSPPAGAGTDTQYF	TGTGCCAGCAGCCCCCCTGCGGGAGCGGGCACAGATACGCAGTATTTT
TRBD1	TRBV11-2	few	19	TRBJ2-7	CASSLKGSPGTGFGGEQYF	TGTGCCAGCAGCTTAAAGGGGTCCCCCGGGACAGGCTTCGGCGGCGAGCAGTACTTC
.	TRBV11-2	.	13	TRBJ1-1	CASSLDLSVEAFF	TGTGCCAGCAGCTTAGATCTCTCAGTTGAAGCTTTCTTT
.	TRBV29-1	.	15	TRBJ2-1	CSVGRLYSGDNEQFF	TGCAGCGTCGGTAGACTTTATTCAGGGGACAATGAGCAGTTCTTC
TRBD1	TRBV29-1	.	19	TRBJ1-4	CSVQGPGQGGGSTNEKLFF	TGCAGCGTGCAAGGGCCGGGACAGGGCGGGGGAAGTACTAATGAAAAACTGTTTTTT
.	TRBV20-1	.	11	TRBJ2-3	CSASGGHTQYF	TGCAGTGCTAGTGGGGGGCATACGCAGTATTTT
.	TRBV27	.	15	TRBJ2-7	CASSPWQVQTYEQYF	TGTGCCAGCAGTCCATGGCAGGTACAAACCTACGAGCAGTACTTC
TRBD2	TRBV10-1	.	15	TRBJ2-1	CASSPGVAGGNEQFF	TGCGCCAGCAGCCCCGGGGTAGCGGGGGGAAATGAGCAGTTCTTC
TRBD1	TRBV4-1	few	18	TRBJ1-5	CASSPTGGEAYSNQPQHF	TGCGCCAGCAGCCCTACAGGGGGCGAAGCATATAGCAATCAGCCCCAGCATTTT
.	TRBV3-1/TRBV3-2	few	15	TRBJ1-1	CASTPIGGSNTEAFF	TGTGCCAGCACCCCAATCGGGGGATCGAACACTGAAGCTTTCTTT
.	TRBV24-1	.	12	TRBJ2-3	CATSDFLDTQYF	TGTGCCACCAGTGATTTCCTAGATACGCAGTATTTT
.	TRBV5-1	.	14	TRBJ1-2	CASSSVQGDDGYTF	TGCGCCAGCAGCTCCGTACAGGGAGATGACGGCTACACCTTC
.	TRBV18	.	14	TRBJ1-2	CASSPGSREYGYTF	TGTGCCAGCTCACCGGGATCCAGGGAATATGGCTACACCTTC
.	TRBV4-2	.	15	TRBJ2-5	CASSQDQGSGETQYF	TGTGCCAGCAGCCAAGATCAGGGCTCAGGCGAGACCCAGTACTTC
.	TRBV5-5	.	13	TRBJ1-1	CASSLAVNTEAFF	TGTGCCAGCAGCTTGGCGGTGAACACTGAAGCTTTCTTT
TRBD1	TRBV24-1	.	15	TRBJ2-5	CATSDLQGARETQYF	TGTGCCACCAGTGACCTACAGGGGGCCCGGGAGACCCAGTACTTC
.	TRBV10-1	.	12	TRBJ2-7	CASSPQGYEQYF	TGCGCCAGCAGCCCCCAGGGATACGAGCAGTACTTC